This T cell receptor beta chain is from a study of CD8 T cells in ankylosing spondylitis. Study-wide results and limits: Ankylosing spondylitis blood appeared to be characterized by a TCR beta motif of roughly eight highly homologous variants.

TCRdb ran MiXCR on the 5' RACE reads and lists one entry per CDR3 protein. The sample yields 500,000 or so distinct CDR3 sequences, about 5.4% seen once. This clonotype was picked up many times. Its cognate antigen is unknown. The source of this sequence is a male donor with ankylosing spondylitis. Input material: blood, either unsorted or a sorted T cell fraction (not recorded which).

CDR3 protein: CASSRLGEGNSPNTEAFF. DNA of the CDR3: TGCGCCAGCAGCCGCCTCGGGGAGGGCAATAGTCCGAACACTGAAGCTTTCTTT. The chain couples TRBV4-3 to TRBJ1-1; D is unclear. Germline V lookup: CDR1 LGHNA, CDR2 YSLEER. This CDR3 contains 18 residues. The V and J ends lost 4 bases and 1 base respectively, with 22 bases between them.